Shown below are 23 T cell receptor beta chains from a single sample sequenced in a study of CD8 T cells in ankylosing spondylitis. Antigens for these TCRs are unknown. TCRdb ran MiXCR on the 5' RACE reads and lists one entry per CDR3 protein. The sample carries over 450,000 distinct CDR3 sequences, roughly 13% recorded once. General observations from the study: In ankylosing spondylitis blood, a motif of roughly eight highly homologous TCR beta variants appeared characteristic.

The specimen sequenced was blood, either unsorted or a sorted T cell fraction (not recorded which). Receptors originate from a male donor with ankylosing spondylitis.

This clonotype showed up many times. The V and J genes are TRBV27 and TRBJ2-2, with 8 bases identical to TRBD1. There are 16 residues in the CDR3. CDR1 MNHEY and CDR2 SMNVEV come from the germline V gene (reference sequence). V lost 3 bases and J lost 5; bases outside the gene matches: 8. The CDR3 DNA reads TGTGCCAGCAGTTTCAACAGGGGGGCAGGGACCGGGGAGCTGTTTTTT. It translates to CASSFNRGAGTGELFF.

This clonotype was seen more than once but under ten times. The chain uses TRBV14 and TRBJ2-1, with 12 bases lining up with TRBD2. The germline V gene encodes CDR1 SGHDN and CDR2 FVKESK. This CDR3 region has 18 residues. V trimming: 0 bases; J trimming: 7 bases; junction bases outside the gene matches: 10. The CDR3 loop reads CASSQEAWLAGGQNEQFF. CDR3 DNA: TGTGCCAGCAGCCAAGAAGCCTGGCTAGCGGGAGGGCAGAATGAGCAGTTCTTC. The variable domain in full, with the rest retrieved from reference TRBV14 and TRBJ2-1, is EAGVTQFPSHSVIEKGQTVTLRCDPISGHDNLYWYRRVMGKEIKFLLHFVKESKQDESGMPNNRFLAERTGGTYSTLKVQPAELEDSGVYFCASSQEAWLAGGQNEQFFGPGTRLTVL.

A few counts support this clonotype. This chain joins TRBV15 and TRBJ1-6, with D perhaps TRBD1 (6 bases). The V and J ends lost 0 bases and 8 bases respectively, with 11 bases between them. Germline V gene sequence: CDR1 LNHNV, CDR2 YYDKDF (reference sequence). The CDR3 is made up of 15 amino acids. The CDR3 DNA sequence: TGTGCCACCAGCAGAGAGACAGGCGCCTATTCACCCCTCCACTTT. This gives the protein CATSRETGAYSPLHF.

The table lists this clonotype with many counts. This chain joins TRBV12-3 or TRBV12-4 and TRBJ1-6; D not certain. The CDR3 totals 14 residues. V lost 7 bases, J lost 5 bases, and 12 bases lay in between. The CDR3 here is CASTPGSHNSPLHF. CDR3 nucleotide sequence: TGTGCCAGCACCCCCGGGAGCCATAATTCACCCCTCCACTTT.

Ten or more counts support this clonotype. The chain employs TRBV5-1 and TRBJ1-2; D not certain. V lost 4 bases and J lost 4, with 11 bases in between. Germline V gene data show CDR1 as SGHRS and CDR2 as YFSETQ. CDR3 length: 13 amino acids. The CDR3 loop reads CASSPDRTYGYTF. The CDR3 nucleotides are TGCGCCAGCAGCCCCGATCGAACCTATGGCTACACCTTC.

The CDR3 loop reads CASSFDLGGYGYTF. CDR3 coding DNA: TGTGCCAGCAGCTTCGACCTAGGCGGGTATGGCTACACCTTC. The chain combines TRBV7-8 with TRBJ1-2, with no clear D. The CDR3 extends over 14 amino acids. Trimming took off 3 bases at V and 5 bases at J, with 13 bases between the two ends. Germline assignment: CDR1 SGHVS and CDR2 FQNEAQ.

The sample holds a few counts of this clonotype. The chain links TRBV3-1 to TRBJ2-1; D is unresolved. The germline V and J ends were trimmed by 0 bases and 2 bases, with 11 bases remaining between them. This CDR3 spans 16 amino acids. The germline gives CDR1 LGHDT, CDR2 YNNKEL (reference sequence). This CDR3 is CASSQDTWAPYNEQFF. As DNA, the CDR3 is TGTGCCAGCAGCCAAGATACGTGGGCCCCCTACAATGAGCAGTTCTTC.

CDR3 sequence reads: CASGGAANEKLFF. The CDR3 nucleotides are TGTGCCTCCGGGGGCGCAGCTAATGAAAAACTGTTTTTT. This sequence joins TRBV12-3 or TRBV12-4 and TRBJ1-4; weak D call: TRBD1 (6 bases). The CDR3 runs 13 residues. V was clipped by 11 bases and J by 3 bases, with 13 bases between them.

To note about this clonotype: Compared with germline, one end of the junction differs, possibly owing to a read error. This sequence joins TRBV20-1 and TRBJ2-3; perhaps TRBD1 as D (6 bases). Germline-derived CDR1 and CDR2 are DFQATT and SNEGSKA (reference sequence). The CDR3 length is 16 residues. The CDR3 here is CCAGLDSRRLADTQYF. The CDR3 DNA is TGCTGTGCTGGGTTGGACAGTAGGAGACTGGCAGATACGCAGTATTTT.

This clonotype was seen a few times. The DNA for the CDR3 is TGTGCTAGTGGTCAGGACAGGTACACCGGGGAGCTGTTTTTT. Its translation is CASGQDRYTGELFF. The chain uses TRBV12-5 and TRBJ2-2, with 7 bases lining up with TRBD1. There are 14 residues in the CDR3. V was clipped by 5 bases and J by 3 bases; unmatched bases: 3. CDR1 and CDR2 (germline): LGHNT, FRNRAP.

The chain couples TRBV27 to TRBJ2-5, with 9 bases lining up with TRBD1. Germline trimming cut 5 bases from V and 7 bases from J; bases unmatched to any gene: 8. This CDR3 comprises 14 residues. Germline V gives CDR1 MNHEY, CDR2 SMNVEV (reference sequence). The CDR3 loop reads CASSLWDRDGTQYF. CDR3 bases: TGTGCCAGCAGTCTCTGGGACAGGGACGGGACCCAGTACTTC.

This clonotype was seen a few times. V is TRBV3-1 and J is TRBJ2-5; the match to TRBD2 covers 15 bases. Trimming removed 1 base from V and 4 bases from J; junction bases left unmatched: 13. The CDR3 is made up of 20 amino acids. CDR1 and CDR2 (germline): LGHDT, YNNKEL (reference sequence). This chain's CDR3 is CASSQGVMGLAGGVAETQYF. As DNA, the CDR3 is TGTGCCAGCAGCCAAGGAGTAATGGGACTAGCGGGAGGTGTAGCAGAGACCCAGTACTTC.

CDR3 in DNA: TGTGCCACCAGTGACCGCCCCTTAGCGGGCGTCTCCTACGAGCAGTACGTC. Protein sequence: CATSDRPLAGVSYEQYV. The chain carries TRBV24-1 and TRBJ2-7; 7 bases fit TRBD2. The CDR3 has 17 residues. With 4 bases clipped from V and 0 bases from J, the junction kept 11 bases outside the gene matches. Germline assignment: CDR1 KGHDR and CDR2 SFDVKD.

The rearrangement uses TRBV12-3 or TRBV12-4 and TRBJ1-5; D is uncertain. Trimming took 4 bases from V and 3 from J, leaving 7 bases between them. This CDR3 contains 13 residues. DNA of the CDR3: TGTGCCAGCAGTTCGGAGGTCAATCAGCCCCAGCATTTT. It translates to CASSSEVNQPQHF.

This clonotype was found once. The chain carries TRBV27 and TRBJ2-7, with TRBD1 matching 10 bases. CDR3 length: 14 residues. In germline, CDR1 is MNHEY, CDR2 SMNVEV (reference sequence). The V segment lost 3 bases and the J segment 5 bases; nucleotides outside the gene matches: 4. CDR3: CASSLGTGVHEQYF. In DNA form, the CDR3 reads TGTGCCAGCAGTTTGGGGACAGGGGTCCACGAGCAGTACTTC.

This clonotype has a handful of counts. The V call is TRBV7-9, the J call TRBJ1-1; D is unresolved. Germline CDR1 is SEHNR and CDR2 is FQNEAQ (reference sequence). The CDR3 is made up of 14 amino acids. The ends were cut back, 1 base at V and 5 bases at J, with 11 bases in the middle. Here the CDR3 DNA reads TGTGCCAGCAGCTTAGATTTTGGAGAGACTGAAGCTTTCTTT. It specifies CASSLDFGETEAFF.

The chain is built from TRBV4-1 and TRBJ1-4; D might be TRBD1 (5 bases). The CDR3 has 17 amino acids. V shed 2 bases and J shed 0 bases, with 13 bases lying between them. Looked up from germline, CDR1 is MGHRA and CDR2 is YSYEKL. The CDR3 sequence is CASSQPVAGATNEKLFF. CDR3 coding DNA: TGCGCCAGCAGCCAACCCGTCGCGGGGGCAACTAATGAAAAACTGTTTTTT.

This clonotype turned up a few times. The chain combines TRBV20-1 with TRBJ2-3; D gene unclear. The length of the CDR3 is 12 residues. Trimming stripped 1 base from V and 6 bases from J, with 8 bases between. Germline CDR1 reads DFQATT; CDR2 reads SNEGSKA (reference sequence). This CDR3 reads CSARGDRDTQYF. DNA for the CDR3: TGCAGTGCTAGAGGAGATAGGGATACGCAGTATTTT.

This chain uses TRBV18 with TRBJ1-1; TRBD1 agrees at 7 bases. The CDR3 loop spans 16 amino acids. CDR1 is KGHSH, CDR2 LQKENI, per germline. V shed 3 bases and J 4 bases; nucleotides not matched to a gene: 11. CDR3 sequence reads: CASSPGTTGAGTEAFF. CDR3 sequence (DNA): TGTGCCAGCTCACCGGGAACCACAGGGGCGGGCACTGAAGCTTTCTTT.

V is TRBV29-1 and J is TRBJ1-3; unclear D gene. The length of the CDR3 is 13 residues. CDR1 SQVTM and CDR2 ANQGSEA come from the germline V gene. V was cut by 3 bases and J by 4 bases, with 10 bases left in between. The CDR3 protein is CSVEQAQGNTIYF. The CDR3 bases are TGCAGCGTTGAGCAGGCGCAAGGAAACACCATATATTTT.

Ten or more counts support this clonotype. The CDR3 spells CASSQARGTEAFF. In nucleotides, the CDR3 is TGTGCCAGCAGCCAAGCCCGGGGGACTGAAGCTTTCTTT. The chain employs TRBV3-1 and TRBJ1-1; D perhaps matches TRBD1 (5 bases). Germline values: CDR1 LGHDT, CDR2 YNNKEL (reference sequence). CDR3 length equals 13 residues. V was pared by 1 base and J by 5 bases, with 8 bases between.

In its sample, this clonotype was seen a few times. For the CDR3, the DNA is TGTGCCAGCAGCCAAAGGACAGGTTATAATTCACCCCTCCACTTT. Protein: CASSQRTGYNSPLHF. V usage is TRBV7-6 and J usage is TRBJ1-6, with 7 bases fitting TRBD1. V trimming: 5 bases; J trimming: 4 bases; junction bases outside the gene matches: 5. Germline loops: CDR1 SGHVS, CDR2 FNYEAQ. The length of the CDR3 is 15 residues.

The sample holds a few counts of this clonotype. J is TRBJ2-1 and V is TRBV11-3, with D possibly TRBD1 on 6 matching bases. V dropped 6 bases and J dropped 6 bases, with 9 bases sitting between them. CDR1 and CDR2 from the germline V gene are SGHNT and YENEEA. This CDR3 has 12 amino acids. The DNA of the CDR3 is TGTGCCAGCAGGATCAGGGGCAATGAGCAGTTCTTC. The encoded protein is CASRIRGNEQFF.